The 8 T cell receptor beta chains presented below share a single source sample, sequenced in a study of vaccination and CD4 T cells after COVID-19. The antigens these receptors bind are not known. With the Oncomine TCR Beta short-read assay, DNA from cultured CD4+ T cells was sequenced. From the PCR reads, TCRdb called clonotypes with MiXCR, one entry per CDR3 protein. The sample yields over 15,000 distinct CDR3 sequences, approximately 45% seen once. Indicated treatment: approximately nine-day PBMC culture with coronavirus spike peptide pools or control peptides (ViraFEST assay). The source material was CD4+ T cells from blood, cultured in vitro, sampled before SARS-CoV-2 vaccination. The receptor set was obtained from a human donor who had recovered from COVID-19.

The gene calls are TRBV28 and TRBJ1-5; D is uncertain. The V end was cut by 6 bases, the J end by 6 bases, with 15 bases between. From germline, CDR1 is MDHEN and CDR2 SYDVKM. The CDR3 covers 14 residues. CDR3: CASRGEAFGQPQHF. DNA of the CDR3: TGTGCCAGCAGGGGTGAAGCCTTCGGTCAGCCCCAGCATTTT. Full variable domain (outside the CDR3, taken from reference TRBV28 and TRBJ1-5): DVKVTQSSRYLVKRTGEKVFLECVQDMDHENMFWYRQDPGLGLRLIYFSYDVKMKEKGDIPEGYSVSREKKERFSLILESASTNQTSMYLCASRGEAFGQPQHFGDGTRLSIL.

The V and J genes are TRBV27 and TRBJ1-2; no definite D call. In germline, CDR1 is MNHEY, CDR2 SMNVEV (reference sequence). The CDR3 spans 13 residues. V gave up 0 bases and J gave up 5 bases, with 7 bases separating them. Here the CDR3 reads CASSLSSQYGYTF. The CDR3, as DNA: TGTGCCAGCAGTTTATCGTCCCAATATGGCTACACCTTC.

In this sample, this clonotype turned up a few times. The chain links TRBV6-2 or TRBV6-3 to TRBJ2-5, with 9 nucleotides matching TRBD2. The V and J ends lost 6 bases and 5 bases, in that order; junction bases with no gene match: 7. This CDR3 is built from 14 residues. Germline V CDR1 and CDR2: MNHEY, SVGEGT. The chain's CDR3 is CASSKGLASETQYF. For the CDR3, the DNA is TGTGCCAGCAGCAAGGGACTAGCCTCCGAGACCCAGTACTTC.

The V gene is TRBV10-3, the J gene TRBJ2-7; D not resolved. V was clipped by 2 bases and J by 2 bases, with 7 bases between them. This CDR3 comprises 13 residues. Germline V CDR1 and CDR2: ENHRY, SYGVKD. The CDR3: CAISERAPYEQYF. In DNA form, the CDR3 reads TGTGCCATCAGTGAGAGGGCTCCCTACGAGCAGTACTTC.

This clonotype was observed a handful of times. V gene TRBV7-8 combines with J gene TRBJ2-3, with 12 bases that match TRBD2. Trimming at V came to 5 bases and at J to 3 bases, leaving 9 bases not matched to a gene. Looked up from germline, CDR1 is SGHVS and CDR2 is FQNEAQ. The CDR3 has 17 residues. CDR3 sequence reads: CASSGLAGMGQTDTQYF. The CDR3 nucleotides are TGTGCCAGCAGCGGACTAGCGGGAATGGGTCAGACAGATACGCAGTATTTT.

The rearrangement links TRBV28 to TRBJ2-7; unclear D gene. This CDR3 comprises 12 residues. Trimming stripped 2 bases from V and 4 bases from J, with 6 bases between. Looked up from germline, CDR1 is MDHEN and CDR2 is SYDVKM. The CDR3 region has the DNA TGTGCCAGCAGTTTACAGACTTACGAGCAGTACTTC. Translated: CASSLQTYEQYF.

The gene calls are TRBV27 and TRBJ1-5; no clear D. There are 12 residues in the CDR3. Looked up from germline, CDR1 is MNHEY and CDR2 is SMNVEV (reference sequence). Trimming removed 5 bases at V and 1 base at J, with 3 bases between. This chain's CDR3 is CASSPSNQPQHF. The DNA of the CDR3 is TGTGCCAGCAGTCCCAGCAATCAGCCCCAGCATTTT.

This chain's CDR3 is CASKGTTSGELFF. CDR3 nucleotide sequence: TGTGCCAGCAAAGGGACGACGTCGGGGGAGCTGTTTTTT. The rearrangement uses TRBV2 and TRBJ2-2; perhaps D is TRBD1 or TRBD2 (5 bases each). Trimming removed 7 bases at V and 8 bases at J, with 14 bases between. CDR1 and CDR2 from the germline V gene are SNHLY and FYNNEI. CDR3 length: 13 amino acids.